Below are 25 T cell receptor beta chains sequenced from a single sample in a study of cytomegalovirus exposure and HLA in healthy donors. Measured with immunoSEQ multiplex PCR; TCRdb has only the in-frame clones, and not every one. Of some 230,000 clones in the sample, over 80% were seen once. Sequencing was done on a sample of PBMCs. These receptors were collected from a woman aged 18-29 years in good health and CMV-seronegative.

CDR3 DNA sequence: TGCGCCAGCAGCTGGGTGAGGGAGCGTGGAGATACGCAGTATTTT. Protein sequence: CASSWVRERGDTQYF. The chain recombines TRBV5-1 with TRBJ2-3, with D possibly being TRBD2 (5 bases). The CDR3 loop spans 15 amino acids. The V and J ends lost 3 bases and 5 bases respectively, with 16 bases between them. From germline, CDR1 is SGHRS and CDR2 YFSETQ.

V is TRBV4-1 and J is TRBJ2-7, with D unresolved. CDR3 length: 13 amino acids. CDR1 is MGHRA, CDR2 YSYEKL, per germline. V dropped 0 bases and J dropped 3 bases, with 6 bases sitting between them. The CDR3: CASSQDSDYEQYF. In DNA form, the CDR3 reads TGCGCCAGCAGCCAAGACTCAGACTACGAGCAGTACTTC.

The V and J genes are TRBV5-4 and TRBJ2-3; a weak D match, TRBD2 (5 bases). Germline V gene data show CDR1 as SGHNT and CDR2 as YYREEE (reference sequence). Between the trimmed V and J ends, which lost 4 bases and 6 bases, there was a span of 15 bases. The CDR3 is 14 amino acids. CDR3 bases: TGTGCCAGCAGCCAACTAGGATCGGGTGATACGCAGTATTTT. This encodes CASSQLGSGDTQYF.

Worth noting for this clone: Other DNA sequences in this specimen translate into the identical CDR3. The CDR3 coding sequence is TGTGCCAGCAGCTTGGCGGGAGGAGCGTACGAGCAGTACTTC. Translating it yields CASSLAGGAYEQYF. The rearrangement links TRBV5-4 to TRBJ2-7; TRBD2 matches 7 bases. Germline V gene sequence: CDR1 SGHNT, CDR2 YYREEE (reference sequence). Trimming took 0 bases from V and 4 from J; bases not matched to a gene: 4. This CDR3 is built from 14 residues.

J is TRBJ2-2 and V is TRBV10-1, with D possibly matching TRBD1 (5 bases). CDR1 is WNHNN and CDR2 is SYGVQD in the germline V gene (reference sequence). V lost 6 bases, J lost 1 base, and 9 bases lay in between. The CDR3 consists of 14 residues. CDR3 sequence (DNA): TGCGCCAGCAGGGAAGGGGAGAACACCGGGGAGCTGTTTTTT. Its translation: CASREGENTGELFF.

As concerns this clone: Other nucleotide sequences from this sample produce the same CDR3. The CDR3 reads CASSLKGAGELFF. The CDR3 nucleotides read TGCGCCAGCAGCTTGAAAGGGGCCGGGGAGCTGTTTTTT. This chain links TRBV5-1 with TRBJ2-2, with D maybe TRBD1 (5 bases). The length of the CDR3 is 13 residues. CDR1 SGHRS and CDR2 YFSETQ come from the germline V gene. V lost 1 base and J lost 6, with 7 bases in between.

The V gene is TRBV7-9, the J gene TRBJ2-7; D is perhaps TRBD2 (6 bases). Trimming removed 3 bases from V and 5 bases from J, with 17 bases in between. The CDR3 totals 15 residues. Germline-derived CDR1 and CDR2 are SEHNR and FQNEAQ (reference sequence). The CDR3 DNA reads TGTGCCAGCAGCTTCCCCCCGGGGGAAAGAAACGAGCAGTACTTC. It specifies CASSFPPGERNEQYF. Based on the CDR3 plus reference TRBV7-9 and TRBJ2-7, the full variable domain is DTGVSQNPRHKITKRGQNVTFRCDPISEHNRLYWYRQTLGQGPEFLTYFQNEAQLEKSRLLSDRFSAERPKGSFSTLEIQRTEQGDSAMYLCASSFPPGERNEQYFGPGTRLTVT.

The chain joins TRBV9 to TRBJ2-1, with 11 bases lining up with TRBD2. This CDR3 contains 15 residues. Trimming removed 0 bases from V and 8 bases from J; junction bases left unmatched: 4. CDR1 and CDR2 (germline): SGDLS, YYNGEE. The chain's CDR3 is CASSVVLAGVDEQFF. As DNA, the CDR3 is TGTGCCAGCAGCGTAGTACTAGCGGGAGTGGATGAGCAGTTCTTC.

The CDR3 nucleotides are TGTGCCAGCAGCTTATTCTGGGGCCGGTCCTATGGCTACACCTTC. Its protein product is CASSLFWGRSYGYTF. This chain connects TRBV11-2 to TRBJ1-2; D might be TRBD1 (5 bases). V lost 2 bases to trimming and J lost 4 bases, with 14 bases between them. CDR3 length equals 15 residues. Germline assignment: CDR1 SGHAT and CDR2 FQNNGV.

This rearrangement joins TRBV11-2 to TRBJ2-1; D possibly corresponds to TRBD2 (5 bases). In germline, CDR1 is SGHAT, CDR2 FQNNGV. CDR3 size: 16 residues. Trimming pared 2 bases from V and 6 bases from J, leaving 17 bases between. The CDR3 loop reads CASSLRVLGLLNEQFF. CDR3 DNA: TGTGCCAGCAGCTTAAGGGTTCTCGGACTCCTCAATGAGCAGTTCTTC.

The CDR3 bases are TGTGCCAGCAGCTCGAGGAGGCTCCAAGAGACCCAGTACTTC. Translated: CASSSRRLQETQYF. This chain joins TRBV11-2 and TRBJ2-5, with D possibly TRBD2 on 5 matching bases. The germline CDR1 and CDR2 sequences are SGHAT and FQNNGV. The length of the CDR3 is 14 residues. V was trimmed by 4 bases and J by 1 base, leaving 10 bases between them.

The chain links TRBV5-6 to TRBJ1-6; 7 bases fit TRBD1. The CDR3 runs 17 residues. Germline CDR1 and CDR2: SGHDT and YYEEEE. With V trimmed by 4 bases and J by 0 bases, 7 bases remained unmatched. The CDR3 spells CASSRQGLSSYNSPLHF. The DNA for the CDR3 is TGTGCCAGCAGCAGACAGGGACTCAGCTCCTATAATTCACCCCTCCACTTT.

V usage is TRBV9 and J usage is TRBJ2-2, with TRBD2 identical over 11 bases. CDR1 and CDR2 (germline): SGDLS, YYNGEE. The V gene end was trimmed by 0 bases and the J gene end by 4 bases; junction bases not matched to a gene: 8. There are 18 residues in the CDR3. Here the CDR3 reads CASSVESFGTSGTGELFF. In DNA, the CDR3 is TGTGCCAGCAGCGTAGAGTCGTTCGGGACTAGCGGCACCGGGGAGCTGTTTTTT.

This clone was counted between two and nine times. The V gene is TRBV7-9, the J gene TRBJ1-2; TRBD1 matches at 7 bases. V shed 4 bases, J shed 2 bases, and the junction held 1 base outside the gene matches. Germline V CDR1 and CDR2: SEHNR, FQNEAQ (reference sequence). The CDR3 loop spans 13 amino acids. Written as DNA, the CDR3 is TGTGCCAGCAGCTCGGGACAGAACTATGGCTACACCTTC. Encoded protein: CASSSGQNYGYTF.

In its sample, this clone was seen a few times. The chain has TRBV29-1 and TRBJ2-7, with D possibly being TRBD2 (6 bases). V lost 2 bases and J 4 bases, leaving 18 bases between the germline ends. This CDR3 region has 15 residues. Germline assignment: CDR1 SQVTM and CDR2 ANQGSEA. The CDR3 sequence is CSVEPGRGKGYEQYF. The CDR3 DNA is TGCAGCGTTGAACCCGGTCGCGGGAAGGGGTACGAGCAGTACTTC.

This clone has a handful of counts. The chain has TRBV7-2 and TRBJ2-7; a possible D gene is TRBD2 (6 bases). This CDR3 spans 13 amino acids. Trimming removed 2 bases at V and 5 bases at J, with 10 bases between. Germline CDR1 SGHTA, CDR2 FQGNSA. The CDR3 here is CASSLSPGDEQYF. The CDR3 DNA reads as TGTGCCAGCAGCTTATCTCCGGGAGACGAGCAGTACTTC.

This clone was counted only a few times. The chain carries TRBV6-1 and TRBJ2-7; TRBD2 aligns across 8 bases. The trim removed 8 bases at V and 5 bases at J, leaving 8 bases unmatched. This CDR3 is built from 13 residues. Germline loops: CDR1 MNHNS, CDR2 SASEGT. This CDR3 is CASHPGRGDEQYF. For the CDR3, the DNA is TGTGCCAGCCATCCCGGGAGGGGGGACGAGCAGTACTTC.

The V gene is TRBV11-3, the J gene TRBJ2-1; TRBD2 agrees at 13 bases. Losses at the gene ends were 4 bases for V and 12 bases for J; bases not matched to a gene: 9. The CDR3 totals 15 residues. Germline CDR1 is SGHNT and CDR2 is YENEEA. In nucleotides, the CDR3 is TGTGCCAGCAGCTCCGCTCGGACTAGCGGGAGTGTGCAGTTCTTC. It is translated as CASSSARTSGSVQFF.

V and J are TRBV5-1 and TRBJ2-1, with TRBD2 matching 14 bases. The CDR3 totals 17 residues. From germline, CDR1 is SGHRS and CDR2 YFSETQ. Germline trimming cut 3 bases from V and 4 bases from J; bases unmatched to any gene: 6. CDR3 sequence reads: CASSSGLAGEGYNEQFF. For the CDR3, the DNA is TGCGCCAGCAGCTCGGGACTAGCGGGAGAAGGGTACAATGAGCAGTTCTTC.

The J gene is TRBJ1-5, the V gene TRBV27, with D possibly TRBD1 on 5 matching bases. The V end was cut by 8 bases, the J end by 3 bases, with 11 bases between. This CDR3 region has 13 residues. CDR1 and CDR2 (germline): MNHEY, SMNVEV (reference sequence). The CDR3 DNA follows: TGTGCCAGCGGGAGGGACCTCAATCAGCCCCAGCATTTT. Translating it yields CASGRDLNQPQHF.

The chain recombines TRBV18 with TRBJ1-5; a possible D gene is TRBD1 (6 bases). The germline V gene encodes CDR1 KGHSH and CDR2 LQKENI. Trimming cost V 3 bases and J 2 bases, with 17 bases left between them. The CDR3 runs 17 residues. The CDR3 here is CASSPGTGPAGNQPQHF. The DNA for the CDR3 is TGTGCCAGCTCACCGGGAACAGGGCCGGCGGGCAATCAGCCCCAGCATTTT.

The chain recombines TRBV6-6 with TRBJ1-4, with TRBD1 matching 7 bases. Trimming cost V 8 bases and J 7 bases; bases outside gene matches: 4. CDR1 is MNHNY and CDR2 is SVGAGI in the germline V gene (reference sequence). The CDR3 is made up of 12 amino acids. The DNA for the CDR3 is TGTGCCAGCGGGACAGTCCGTGAAAAACTGTTTTTT. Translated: CASGTVREKLFF.

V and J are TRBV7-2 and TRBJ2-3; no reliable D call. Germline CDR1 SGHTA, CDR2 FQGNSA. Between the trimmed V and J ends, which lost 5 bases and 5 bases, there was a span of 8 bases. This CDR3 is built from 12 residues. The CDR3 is CASSRALDTQYF. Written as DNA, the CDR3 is TGTGCCAGCAGCCGCGCACTAGATACGCAGTATTTT.

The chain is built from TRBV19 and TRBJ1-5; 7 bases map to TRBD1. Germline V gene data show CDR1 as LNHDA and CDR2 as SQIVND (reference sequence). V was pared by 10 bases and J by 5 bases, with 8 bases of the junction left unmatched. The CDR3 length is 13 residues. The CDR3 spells CATTDRRYQPQHF. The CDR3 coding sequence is TGTGCCACTACGGACAGGCGATATCAGCCCCAGCATTTT.

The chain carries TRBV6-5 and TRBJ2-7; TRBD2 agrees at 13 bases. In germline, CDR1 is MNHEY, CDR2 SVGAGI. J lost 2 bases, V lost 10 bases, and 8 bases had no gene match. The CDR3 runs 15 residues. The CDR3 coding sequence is TGTGCCATCAGGCGGGGGACTAGCGGGGCCTACGAGCAGTACTTC. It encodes CAIRRGTSGAYEQYF.